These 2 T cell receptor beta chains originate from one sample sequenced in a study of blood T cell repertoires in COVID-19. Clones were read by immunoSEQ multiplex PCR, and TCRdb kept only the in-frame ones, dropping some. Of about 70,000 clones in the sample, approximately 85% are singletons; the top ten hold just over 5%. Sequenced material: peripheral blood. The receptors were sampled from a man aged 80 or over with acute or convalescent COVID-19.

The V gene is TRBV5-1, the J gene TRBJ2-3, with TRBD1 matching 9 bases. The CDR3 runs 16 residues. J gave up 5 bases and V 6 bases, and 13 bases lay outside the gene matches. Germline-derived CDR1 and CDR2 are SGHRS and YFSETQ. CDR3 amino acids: CASTKPPGQGRDTQYF. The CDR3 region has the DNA TGCGCCAGCACCAAACCCCCGGGACAGGGACGAGATACGCAGTATTTT.

This chain's CDR3 is CASTLGWASGNNEQFF. DNA for the CDR3: TGTGCCAGCACCCTAGGTTGGGCTAGCGGGAACAATGAGCAGTTCTTC. The chain links TRBV27 to TRBJ2-1, with 9 bases aligning to TRBD2. Unmatched junction bases numbered 12, after V lost 7 bases and J lost 5 bases. Germline V CDR1 and CDR2: MNHEY, SMNVEV (reference sequence). This CDR3 is built from 16 residues.